This T cell receptor beta chain derives from a study of blood T cell repertoires in COVID-19. This table comes from immunoSEQ multiplex PCR, and its TCRdb copy is limited to in-frame clones, with some not included. The repertoire holds 150,000 or so clones, with about 89% as singletons. The sequenced material came from peripheral blood. This clonotype was sampled from a man aged 55 to 70 with active or convalescent COVID-19.

Written as DNA, the CDR3 is TGTGCCAGCAGTCCGAACCCGGGACAGGGTAGGTGGGAGACCCAGTACTTC. It specifies CASSPNPGQGRWETQYF. This chain joins TRBV11-3 and TRBJ2-5; TRBD1 aligns across 9 bases. CDR1 is SGHNT and CDR2 is YENEEA in the germline V gene. This CDR3 is built from 17 residues. V lost 6 bases and J lost 5; bases outside the gene matches: 16.